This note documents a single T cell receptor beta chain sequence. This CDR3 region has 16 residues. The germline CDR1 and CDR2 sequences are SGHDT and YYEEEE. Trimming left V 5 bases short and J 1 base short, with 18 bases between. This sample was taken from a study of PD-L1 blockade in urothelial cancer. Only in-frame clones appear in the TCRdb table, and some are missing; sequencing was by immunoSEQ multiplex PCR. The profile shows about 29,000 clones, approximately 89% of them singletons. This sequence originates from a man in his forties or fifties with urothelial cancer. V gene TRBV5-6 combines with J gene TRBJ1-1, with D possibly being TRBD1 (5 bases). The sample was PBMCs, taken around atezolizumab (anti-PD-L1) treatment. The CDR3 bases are TGTGCCAGCAGTTTACGGGCTCGGAGGGGGAACACTGAAGCTTTCTTT. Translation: CASSLRARRGNTEAFF.